The clone carrying this T cell receptor beta chain was seen only a few times. The target antigen is unknown. The data belong to a study of response to subunit inactivated influenza vaccine. Study-level points and caveats: Each seasonal influenza vaccination, the authors suggested, recruits few new T cells.

MiXCR, run by TCRdb on the RT-PCR reads, gives a single entry per CDR3 protein. The sample yields hundreds of thousands of distinct CDR3 sequences, approximately 15% seen once. The germline V and J ends were trimmed by 1 base and 4 bases, with 13 bases remaining between them. Germline CDR1 reads SGHTA; CDR2 reads FQGNSA. This CDR3 is built from 15 residues. This clonotype was obtained from a man aged 45-60 years who received an inactivated influenza vaccine. The chain combines TRBV7-2 with TRBJ2-5; TRBD2 might be the D (5 bases). This specimen was PBMCs from blood, taken less than 15 days before vaccination. CDR3: CASSLGPTAGETQYF. CDR3 coding DNA: TGTGCCAGCAGCTTAGGGCCGACGGCGGGAGAGACCCAGTACTTC. Using reference TRBV7-2 and TRBJ2-5 for the parts outside the CDR3, the full variable domain is GAGVSQSPSNKVTEKGKDVELRCDPISGHTALYWYRQSLGQGLEFLIYFQGNSAPDKSGLPSDRFSAERTGGSVSTLTIQRTQQEDSAVYLCASSLGPTAGETQYFGPGTRLLVL.